The present entry profiles one T cell receptor (beta chain) with its context. No antigen is known for it. The data were taken from a study of CD8+CD57+ T cells in acquired aplastic anemia. J gave up 3 bases and V 9 bases, and 8 bases lay outside the gene matches. Per germline, CDR1 LNHDA and CDR2 SQIVND (reference sequence). The CDR3 contains 15 residues. Findings and caveats of the study: Patients and controls shared 25 to 30 CD8+ CDR3 sequences, which appeared highly expressed in patients and within their immunodominant clones. Controls and patients did not differ significantly in CD8+ Simpson's diversity.

TCR beta VDJ and CDR3 profiling used genomic DNA as template. TCRdb reprocessed the reads with MiXCR, giving one entry per CDR3 protein. The data hold 250,000 to 300,000 distinct CDR3 sequences, with approximately 55% observed a single time. The rearrangement links TRBV19 to TRBJ2-1, with TRBD2 matching over 10 bases. The sequence was obtained from a human donor with severe aplastic anemia or a healthy control (not recorded which). Sequencing was carried out using sorted CD4+, CD8+, or CD8+CD57+ T cells (not recorded which) from PBMCs. The DNA of the CDR3 is TGTGCCAGCAGCTACGGGACTAGCGACTACAATGAGCAGTTCTTC. Translated, it gives CASSYGTSDYNEQFF.